Below are 22 T cell receptor beta chains sequenced from a single sample in a study of T cells in women clearing cervical HPV infection. Clones were read by immunoSEQ multiplex PCR, and TCRdb kept only the in-frame ones, dropping some. In total, the table holds roughly 22,000 clones. The sample consisted of blood buffy coat. These receptors originate from a woman between 18 and 69 years old with a cervical HPV16 infection that either progressed to CIN3+ or cleared (not recorded which).

Concerning this clone itself: An end of the junction differs from the germline gene, which may be a read error. The CDR3 end is not reached by the read, which stops 3 residues before it; the germline J gene fills it in. The chain uses TRBV6-1 and TRBJ1-1; D is undetermined. Per germline, CDR1 MNHNS and CDR2 SASEGT. The CDR3 loop spans 15 amino acids. The CDR3 reads CANSEFRGGHTEAFF. Partial CDR3 DNA: TGTGCCAACAGTGAATTCCGGGGAGGACACACTGAA.

In regard to this clone: The observed sequence ends 3 residues before the CDR3 terminus, with the missing tail filled in from the germline J gene. The V and J genes are TRBV28 and TRBJ2-5; D perhaps matches TRBD1 (7 bases). This CDR3 has 14 residues. Germline CDR1 and CDR2: MDHEN and SYDVKM. V was clipped by 6 bases and J by 5 bases, with 16 bases between them. The CDR3 bases that were read are TGTGCCAGCAGACTCTCAGGGGGGCGGGAGACC. It is translated as CASRLSGGRET. The whole CDR3 reads CASRLSGGRETQYF.

The CDR3 bases that were read are TGTGCCTGGAGTCCTTCCCCGGGACAAGTCTACGAG. This gives the protein CAWSPSPGQVYE. Given in full, the CDR3 is CAWSPSPGQVYEQYF. The chain joins TRBV30 to TRBJ2-7, with a possible D match to TRBD1 (6 bases). The CDR3 end is not reached by the read, which stops 3 residues before it; the germline J gene fills it in. The CDR3 is 15 residues long. Germline loops: CDR1 GTSNPN, CDR2 SVGIG (reference sequence). V lost 2 bases, J lost 3 bases, and 17 bases lay in between.

Concerning this clone: The read finishes 3 residues shy of the CDR3 end, and the germline J gene is used to complete it. The chain is built from TRBV19 and TRBJ1-4; D is possibly TRBD1 (6 bases). The CDR3 spans 13 residues. The V gene lost 4 bases and the J gene lost 9 bases, with 12 bases spanning the gap. CDR1 and CDR2 from the germline V gene are LNHDA and SQIVND (reference sequence). The CDR3 sequence is CASSSGRDKKLFF. The CDR3 DNA, read in part, is TGTGCCAGTAGTAGCGGCAGGGACAAAAAA.

Of note for this clone: The read stops 3 residues short of the end of the CDR3; the missing end is completed from the germline J gene. The chain uses TRBV18 and TRBJ1-3; 8 nucleotides align to TRBD1. Germline assignment: CDR1 KGHSH and CDR2 LQKENI. J was trimmed by 2 bases and V by 3 bases; bases with no gene match: 3. This CDR3 comprises 15 residues. CDR3 DNA (partial): TGTGCCAGCTCACCGCAGGGGGCGGCTGGAAACACC. Protein sequence: CASSPQGAAGNT. The full CDR3 reads CASSPQGAAGNTIYF.

Worth noting for this clone: The CDR3 end lies 3 residues beyond the end of the read and is filled in from the germline J gene. The genes are TRBV7-9 and TRBJ1-2; a possible D gene is TRBD1 (5 bases). Germline V gene data show CDR1 as SEHNR and CDR2 as FQNEAQ (reference sequence). V lost 1 base, J lost 0 bases, and 9 bases lay in between. The CDR3 runs to 15 residues. The CDR3 bases that were read are TGTGCCAGCAGCTTAGGGGGCACTCCTAACTATGGC. It translates to CASSLGGTPNYG. The full CDR3 reads CASSLGGTPNYGYTF.

About this clone: The read terminates 3 residues before the CDR3 end, so the remaining end is supplied by the germline J gene. The chain carries TRBV2 and TRBJ2-7, with D perhaps matching TRBD1 (6 bases). Germline lookup yields CDR1 SNHLY and CDR2 FYNNEI. Between the trimmed V and J ends, which lost 7 bases and 5 bases, there was a span of 18 bases. There are 14 residues in the CDR3. The covered CDR3 bases are TGTGCCAGCAACCCCGACAGGTTAGGAAACGAG. Its translation: CASNPDRLGNE. The full CDR3 is CASNPDRLGNEQYF.

The CDR3 bases that were read are TGCAGCGTTGTCGGGGGTGGAGGGTTGGAGACC. This gives the protein CSVVGGGGLET. The whole CDR3 reads CSVVGGGGLETQYF. This chain links TRBV29-1 with TRBJ2-5, with D possibly TRBD2 on 6 matching bases. The sequenced fragment ends 3 residues before the CDR3 boundary, so the rest is inferred from the germline J gene. V was trimmed by 4 bases and J by 5 bases, leaving 17 bases between them. Germline V gives CDR1 SQVTM, CDR2 ANQGSEA. This CDR3 is 14 amino acids long.

For this clone: The read finishes 3 residues shy of the CDR3 end, and the germline J gene is used to complete it. The J gene is TRBJ2-6, the V gene TRBV10-3; D gene ambiguous. CDR1 and CDR2 from the germline V gene are ENHRY and SYGVKD. The CDR3 covers 17 residues. Trimming left V 5 bases short and J 0 bases short, with 14 bases between. Partial CDR3 DNA: TGTGCCATCAGTATAACGGGTTTGAACTCTGGGGCCAACGTC. It specifies CAISITGLNSGANV. The complete CDR3 reads CAISITGLNSGANVLTF.

A note on this clone: The read terminates 3 residues before the CDR3 end, so the remaining end is supplied by the germline J gene. V usage is TRBV7-3 and J usage is TRBJ1-2; the match to TRBD1 covers 7 bases. V lost 1 base, J lost 4 bases, and 3 bases stayed unmatched. This CDR3 is 14 amino acids long. Germline assignment: CDR1 SGHTA and CDR2 FQGTGA. The DNA read from the CDR3 is TGTGCCAGCAGCTTAAGGGGGGACAGCTATGGC. Protein sequence: CASSLRGDSYG. In full, the CDR3 is CASSLRGDSYGYTF. Together with reference TRBV7-3 and TRBJ1-2, the CDR3 gives the full variable domain: GAGVSQTPSNKVTEKGKYVELRCDPISGHTALYWYRQSLGQGPEFLIYFQGTGAADDSGLPNDRFFAVRPEGSVSTLKIQRTERGDSAVYLCASSLRGDSYGYTFGSGTRLTVV.

Comments on this clone: The observed sequence ends 3 residues before the CDR3 terminus, with the missing tail filled in from the germline J gene. The V and J genes are TRBV14 and TRBJ2-5; TRBD1 agrees at 9 bases. CDR1 SGHDN and CDR2 FVKESK come from the germline V gene. The CDR3 has 14 residues. V lost 6 bases to trimming and J lost 5 bases; unmatched junction nucleotides: 7. The sequenced CDR3 bases are TGTGCCAGCAGGCCGTCCGGGACAGGGGAGACC. This translates into CASRPSGTGET. The complete CDR3 sequence is CASRPSGTGETQYF.

The CDR3 here is CASYKGLAGGNEQYF. The covered CDR3 bases are TGTGCCAGTTATAAGGGACTAGCGGGAGGGAACGAG. This chain links TRBV2 with TRBJ2-7; 16 bases match TRBD2. With the read ending 3 residues before the CDR3 end, the germline J gene is used to fill in that end. J gave up 5 bases and V 9 bases, and 7 bases lay outside the gene matches. CDR3 size: 15 residues. The germline V gene has CDR1 SNHLY and CDR2 FYNNEI.

On this clone itself: The read gets to within 3 residues of the CDR3 end, and the germline J gene fills in the rest. The V gene is TRBV5-1, the J gene TRBJ2-2; TRBD1 matches 9 bases. The germline CDR1 and CDR2 sequences are SGHRS and YFSETQ. Losses at the gene ends were 4 bases for V and 3 bases for J; bases not matched to a gene: 7. This CDR3 has 16 amino acids. The CDR3 DNA, read in part, is TGCGCCAGCAGCACCTTTACAGGGGGCGACACCGGGGAG. It codes for CASSTFTGGDTGE. In full, the CDR3 is CASSTFTGGDTGELFF.

As regards this clone: Read coverage stops 3 residues before the CDR3 terminus; the germline J gene supplies the remainder. The chain employs TRBV7-8 and TRBJ1-2; possible D gene TRBD1, 6 bases. The CDR3 is 14 residues long. V was cut by 1 base and J by 5 bases, with 11 bases left in between. Looked up from germline, CDR1 is SGHVS and CDR2 is FQNEAQ. The CDR3 loop reads CASSLGGRVYGYTF. The sequenced part of the CDR3 DNA is TGTGCCAGCAGCTTAGGGGGGCGCGTTTATGGC.

Concerning this clone itself: The DNA ends 3 residues before the CDR3 does, and the rest of the CDR3 is filled in from the germline J gene. The rearrangement joins TRBV18 to TRBJ1-5; the D gene is possibly TRBD1 (5 bases). Germline CDR1 and CDR2: KGHSH and LQKENI. V lost 1 base and J lost 5, with 12 bases in between. The CDR3 runs 15 residues. CDR3 sequence reads: CASSPRMGGDQPQHF. The sequenced part of the CDR3 DNA is TGTGCCAGCTCACCACGCATGGGAGGGGATCAGCCC.

For this clone: The DNA ends 3 residues before the CDR3 does, and the rest of the CDR3 is filled in from the germline J gene. The chain carries TRBV7-2 and TRBJ2-5; 7 bases align to TRBD1. With V trimmed by 5 bases and J by 5 bases, 11 bases remained unmatched. This CDR3 comprises 15 residues. Germline V gene sequence: CDR1 SGHTA, CDR2 FQGNSA. The CDR3: CASSPRTGSTETQYF. Partial CDR3 DNA: TGTGCCAGCAGCCCACGGACAGGTTCAACGGAGACC.

The covered CDR3 bases are TGTGCCATCAGTGGGCGACAGGGTTCCTACGAG. It codes for CAISGRQGSYE. The full-length CDR3 reads as CAISGRQGSYEQYF. J is TRBJ2-7 and V is TRBV10-3; 7 bases align to TRBD1. The missing CDR3 end, 3 residues past where the read stops, is filled in from the germline J gene. V shed 4 bases and J 1 base; nucleotides not matched to a gene: 4. The CDR3 sequence is 14 residues long. Germline CDR1 and CDR2: ENHRY and SYGVKD.

Concerning this clone: The read ends 3 residues shy of where the CDR3 ends; the end is completed using the germline J gene. This chain connects TRBV19 to TRBJ2-1; the D is unclear. CDR3 length: 13 amino acids. CDR1 is LNHDA, CDR2 SQIVND, per germline (reference sequence). V lost 3 bases, J lost 3 bases, and 6 bases lay in between. Partial CDR3 DNA: TGTGCCAGTAGTATCCAACACTACAATGAG. Protein: CASSIQHYNE. The entire CDR3 protein is CASSIQHYNEQFF.

In regard to this clone: The CDR3 end lies 3 residues beyond the end of the read and is filled in from the germline J gene. The chain combines TRBV20-1 with TRBJ1-2; 7 bases align to TRBD1. After removal of 0 bases from V and 2 bases from J, the junction contained 12 bases not matched to a gene. CDR1 and CDR2 from the germline V gene are DFQATT and SNEGSKA (reference sequence). This CDR3 is built from 17 residues. The sequenced part of the CDR3 DNA is TGCAGTGCTAGAGACCGGGACAGTTTAAGCCTAAACTATGGC. It yields the protein CSARDRDSLSLNYG. The CDR3 reads in full as CSARDRDSLSLNYGYTF.

This clone shows up as medium-sized (0.01 to 0.1%) by frequency. The CDR3 end is not reached by the read, which stops 3 residues before it; the germline J gene fills it in. J is TRBJ2-5 and V is TRBV19, with TRBD2 matching 11 bases. The length of the CDR3 is 14 residues. V lost 6 bases to trimming and J lost 4 bases; unmatched junction nucleotides: 4. Per the germline V gene, CDR1 is LNHDA and CDR2 is SQIVND (reference sequence). The CDR3 DNA, read in part, is TGTGCCAGTAGCATCACTAGCGGGGGAGAGACC. This encodes CASSITSGGET. The CDR3 as a whole reads CASSITSGGETQYF.

For this clone: The read comes to an end 3 residues before the CDR3 does, leaving the germline J gene to fill in the end. This chain uses TRBV10-3 with TRBJ2-7; 9 nucleotides line up with TRBD1. J gave up 2 bases and V 8 bases, and 7 bases lay outside the gene matches. Germline V gene sequence: CDR1 ENHRY, CDR2 SYGVKD. The CDR3 is 14 amino acids. CDR3 amino acids: CAIWFGTGTYEQYF. The CDR3 bases that were read are TGTGCCATCTGGTTCGGGACAGGGACCTACGAG.

Concerning this clone itself: Read sequence stops 3 residues before the CDR3 end, and the germline J gene provides the missing end. V is TRBV5-8 and J is TRBJ1-3; 9 bases line up with TRBD1. Germline values: CDR1 SGHTS, CDR2 YDEGEE. The CDR3 contains 15 residues. V shed 5 bases, J shed 6 bases, and the junction held 9 bases outside the gene matches. The DNA read from the CDR3 is TGTGCCAGCAGAAGGCCGTGGGACAGGGCAAACACC. It codes for CASRRPWDRANT. In full, the CDR3 reads CASRRPWDRANTIYF.